The entry below gives a single T cell receptor beta chain sequence along with its context. The junction departs from germline at one end; a sequencing error may be responsible. This sample was included in a study of shared T cell receptors in the human thymus. The repertoire was sequenced with immunoSEQ multiplex PCR; TCRdb's copy has only in-frame clones and lacks some. Of some 660,000 clones in the sample, more than 75% were seen once. Germline values: CDR1 MDHEN, CDR2 SYDVKM. The CDR3 sequence is 19 residues long. These data were likewise used in another study, on human thymus T cells. That source notes: Resections removed during corrective heart surgery provided the thymus tissue used.

This sequence was found in a boy under two years old with a congenital heart defect. The chain combines TRBV28 with TRBJ2-7, with TRBD1 matching over 9 bases. The sample taken for sequencing was thymocytes. The DNA for the CDR3 is TGTGCCAGCAGTGTATGTCCATTCCCGGGACAGGGCACCACCTACGAGCAGTACTTC. Translated, it gives CASSVCPFPGQGTTYEQYF.